The 9 T cell receptor beta chains reported below all come from one sample, sequenced in a study of metastatic and nonmetastatic thyroid tumors. TCRdb re-called the PCR reads with MiXCR. The sample lists approximately 44,000 clones, roughly a quarter occurring once. Patients had received no treatment of any kind before thyroid surgery. The source material was tumor tissue. The receptor source for this set is a female donor with papillary thyroid cancer or a benign thyroid nodule (not recorded which). Some clones in this sample may be carry-over from other donors' samples.

This chain joins TRBV11-3 and TRBJ2-7, with 9 bases lining up with TRBD2. Germline V CDR1 and CDR2: SGHNT, YENEEA. V was clipped by 1 base and J by 5 bases; unmatched bases: 0. The length of the CDR3 is 13 residues. DNA for the CDR3: TGTGCCAGCAGCTTAGGACTAGCGGACGAGCAGTACTTC. Translation gives CASSLGLADEQYF.

The chain couples TRBV28 to TRBJ1-1, with a possible D match to TRBD1 (5 bases). The germline CDR1 and CDR2 sequences are MDHEN and SYDVKM. V lost 7 bases to trimming and J lost 1 base, with 10 bases between them. CDR3 size: 13 residues. CDR3 in DNA: TGTGCCAGCAACCCAGGGCAGAACACTGAAGCTTTCTTT. Its translation: CASNPGQNTEAFF.

This clone was picked up a small number of times. The genes are TRBV5-1 and TRBJ2-7; 9 bases match TRBD1. After removal of 3 bases from V and 0 bases from J, the junction contained 4 bases not matched to a gene. The germline CDR1 and CDR2 sequences are SGHRS and YFSETQ. The CDR3 extends over 15 amino acids. CDR3 region: CASSSQGASSYEQYF. DNA of the CDR3: TGCGCCAGCAGCTCACAGGGGGCTAGCTCCTACGAGCAGTACTTC.

J is TRBJ1-2 and V is TRBV20-1, with D unresolved. The CDR3 consists of 13 residues. V was cut by 3 bases and J by 2 bases, with 10 bases left in between. CDR1 DFQATT and CDR2 SNEGSKA come from the germline V gene (reference sequence). The DNA for the CDR3 is TGCAGTGCTAGTAGGACGGACAACTATGGCTACACCTTC. Amino acids: CSASRTDNYGYTF.

The chain links TRBV4-1 to TRBJ2-7; 7 positions agree with TRBD2. This CDR3 is built from 15 residues. The junction had 5 bases not matched to a gene; V was cut back by 1 base and J by 2 bases. Germline CDR1 and CDR2: MGHRA and YSYEKL. As DNA, the CDR3 is TGCGCCAGCAGCCAAGGGACGGGGGGTACCTACGAGCAGTACTTC. It yields the protein CASSQGTGGTYEQYF.

The chain recombines TRBV6-2 or TRBV6-3 with TRBJ2-7, with 7 bases aligning to TRBD1. The CDR3 is 15 amino acids. J gave up 1 base and V 6 bases, and 9 bases lay outside the gene matches. Germline-derived CDR1 and CDR2 are MNHEY and SVGEGT. The CDR3 is CASRTRQGISYEQYF. The DNA of the CDR3 is TGTGCCAGCAGGACCCGACAGGGAATTTCCTACGAGCAGTACTTC.

The V gene is TRBV6-1, the J gene TRBJ1-2, with D possibly being TRBD1 (6 bases). Between the trimmed V and J ends, which lost 6 bases and 4 bases, there was a span of 15 bases. Germline V gene data show CDR1 as MNHNS and CDR2 as SASEGT. The CDR3 is 14 amino acids. The CDR3 protein is CASRSGVRLYGYTF. For the CDR3, the DNA is TGTGCCAGCAGATCAGGGGTTAGACTCTATGGCTACACCTTC.

This clone came up many times. The sample holds other DNA sequences that translate to the same CDR3. The V and J genes are TRBV4-1 and TRBJ1-1; D gene uncertain. From germline, CDR1 is MGHRA and CDR2 YSYEKL. Trimming shortened V by 4 bases and J by 0 bases, and 6 bases separated the two germline ends. The CDR3 extends over 13 amino acids. CDR3 sequence (DNA): TGCGCCAGCAGCCTTGGACTGAACACTGAAGCTTTCTTT. It specifies CASSLGLNTEAFF.

This clone showed up many times. This CDR3 is also generated by other DNA sequences in the sample. V is TRBV20-1 and J is TRBJ1-4, with a tentative D call TRBD1 (5 bases). From germline, CDR1 is DFQATT and CDR2 SNEGSKA (reference sequence). This CDR3 spans 14 amino acids. V shed 5 bases and J shed 3 bases, with 13 bases lying between them. The CDR3 reads CSASNRFPNEKLFF. CDR3 DNA: TGCAGTGCTTCAAACAGGTTTCCTAATGAAAAACTGTTTTTT.